These 15 T cell receptor beta chains were all obtained from the same sample, sequenced in a study of cytomegalovirus exposure and HLA in healthy donors. The study ran its PCR with 60 Vbeta and 13 Jbeta primers. Some clones are missing from TCRdb's copy, which holds only in-frame ones; the method was immunoSEQ multiplex PCR. The sample yields 150,000 to 190,000 clones, approximately 72% seen once. The sample taken for sequencing was PBMCs. These receptors were obtained from a young man in good health and CMV-seronegative.

V usage is TRBV4-3 and J usage is TRBJ2-2; a possible D gene is TRBD2 (6 bases). CDR1 is LGHNA, CDR2 YSLEER, per germline. The ends were cut back, 0 bases at V and 4 bases at J, with 15 bases in the middle. The CDR3 consists of 17 residues. CDR3 sequence (DNA): TGCGCCAGCAGCCAAGATGCGGGGATTTACCGCACCGGGGAGCTGTTTTTT. Translated, it gives CASSQDAGIYRTGELFF.

This clone was found a few times. The rearrangement uses TRBV9 and TRBJ2-7; D possibly corresponds to TRBD2 (6 bases). Germline lookup yields CDR1 SGDLS and CDR2 YYNGEE. CDR3 length: 17 residues. V was clipped by 0 bases and J by 2 bases, with 18 bases between them. The DNA of the CDR3 is TGTGCCAGCAGCGTAGAAGGCGATCCAGCGGGCACCTACGAGCAGTACTTC. Its translation is CASSVEGDPAGTYEQYF.

The gene calls are TRBV19 and TRBJ2-3; 8 bases match TRBD2. V shed 5 bases and J 2 bases; nucleotides not matched to a gene: 9. From germline, CDR1 is LNHDA and CDR2 SQIVND (reference sequence). The CDR3 is 16 amino acids. The CDR3 loop is CASSEGGRLVTDTQYF. CDR3 sequence (DNA): TGTGCCAGTAGTGAGGGCGGGAGGCTGGTCACAGATACGCAGTATTTT.

This clone turned up a few times. The genes are TRBV4-3 and TRBJ2-2; 8 bases are shared with TRBD1. Germline V gene sequence: CDR1 LGHNA, CDR2 YSLEER. The J segment lost 8 bases and the V segment lost 6 bases, leaving 8 bases of the junction unmatched. The length of the CDR3 is 14 residues. The CDR3 spells CASSQDRAYGELFF. The CDR3 nucleotides read TGCGCCAGCAGTCAGGACAGGGCATATGGGGAGCTGTTTTTT.

This rearrangement joins TRBV4-3 to TRBJ2-2, with a possible D match to TRBD2 (5 bases). Germline V gene lookup returns CDR1 LGHNA and CDR2 YSLEER. Between the trimmed V and J ends, which lost 3 bases and 2 bases, there was a span of 7 bases. The CDR3 extends over 14 amino acids. The CDR3 DNA sequence: TGCGCCAGCAGCCAGGACTCCAACACCGGGGAGCTGTTTTTT. Protein: CASSQDSNTGELFF.

This clone was detected only a few times. This chain links TRBV7-8 with TRBJ2-7; a weak D match, TRBD2 (6 bases). Per the germline V gene, CDR1 is SGHVS and CDR2 is FQNEAQ. CDR3 length: 14 residues. Trimming took 7 bases from V and 3 from J, leaving 16 bases between them. The CDR3 sequence is CASTVRDSFYEQYF. CDR3 nucleotide sequence: TGTGCCAGCACCGTCCGGGACTCCTTCTACGAGCAGTACTTC.

This chain connects TRBV6-5 to TRBJ1-2; the match to TRBD1 covers 9 bases. The CDR3 is made up of 14 amino acids. Unmatched junction bases numbered 6, after V lost 7 bases and J lost 3 bases. The germline V gene has CDR1 MNHEY and CDR2 SVGAGI. CDR3 protein: CASIRTGEDYGYTF. Here the CDR3 DNA reads TGTGCCAGCATCCGGACAGGGGAGGACTATGGCTACACCTTC.

This clone was seen a few times. The V gene is TRBV27, the J gene TRBJ1-3; TRBD1 aligns across 12 bases. Per germline, CDR1 MNHEY and CDR2 SMNVEV (reference sequence). The CDR3 is made up of 15 amino acids. V trimming: 5 bases; J trimming: 4 bases; junction bases outside the gene matches: 3. CDR3 region: CASSPGTGGGNTIYF. The CDR3 DNA is TGTGCCAGCAGTCCCGGGACAGGGGGCGGAAACACCATATATTTT.

This rearrangement joins TRBV7-9 to TRBJ2-7; 9 positions agree with TRBD1. CDR1 is SEHNR, CDR2 FQNEAQ, per germline (reference sequence). The ends lost 5 bases at V and 5 bases at J; junction bases unmatched: 13. The CDR3 length is 16 residues. As DNA, the CDR3 is TGTGCCAGCAGCCCCACCCCGGGACAGGGCGGGGACGAGCAGTACTTC. This gives the protein CASSPTPGQGGDEQYF.

The chain links TRBV5-1 to TRBJ2-1; 13 positions agree with TRBD2. CDR3 length: 17 amino acids. After removal of 0 bases from V and 0 bases from J, the junction contained 0 bases not matched to a gene. Per the germline V gene, CDR1 is SGHRS and CDR2 is YFSETQ. As DNA, the CDR3 is TGCGCCAGCAGCTTGGGGACTAGCGGGAGCTCCTACAATGAGCAGTTCTTC. Protein product: CASSLGTSGSSYNEQFF.

V gene TRBV7-9 combines with J gene TRBJ1-3; the D gene is possibly TRBD1 (5 bases). The germline CDR1 and CDR2 sequences are SEHNR and FQNEAQ (reference sequence). This CDR3 spans 14 amino acids. Trimming removed 10 bases at V and 0 bases at J, with 13 bases between. The CDR3 is CATQQGSSGNTIYF. As DNA, the CDR3 is TGTGCCACGCAGCAGGGTTCCTCTGGAAACACCATATATTTT.

This clone was seen only a few times. This CDR3 is CAARRASGNRETQYF. DNA of the CDR3: TGTGCCGCAAGGCGGGCTAGCGGCAACCGGGAGACCCAGTACTTC. The rearrangement joins TRBV2 to TRBJ2-5; 7 nucleotides line up with TRBD2. V lost 11 bases to trimming and J lost 5 bases; unmatched junction nucleotides: 17. In germline, CDR1 is SNHLY, CDR2 FYNNEI. CDR3 length: 15 residues. The variable domain in full, with the rest retrieved from reference TRBV2 and TRBJ2-5, is EPEVTQTPSHQVTQMGQEVILRCVPISNHLYFYWYRQILGQKVEFLVSFYNNEISEKSEIFDDQFSVERPDGSNFTLKIRSTKLEDSAMYFCAARRASGNRETQYFGPGTRLLVL.

V usage is TRBV30 and J usage is TRBJ2-7; the D gene is possibly TRBD2 (6 bases). The CDR3 loop spans 13 amino acids. Trimming left V 0 bases short and J 1 base short, with 7 bases between. CDR1 is GTSNPN and CDR2 is SVGIG in the germline V gene (reference sequence). The CDR3 is CAWSVRESYEQYF. The CDR3 nucleotides are TGTGCCTGGAGTGTACGGGAGTCCTACGAGCAGTACTTC.

The rearrangement uses TRBV14 and TRBJ2-2; D call uncertain. The V gene's germline CDR1 is SGHDN and CDR2 FVKESK. The CDR3 runs to 13 residues. V lost 3 bases, J lost 7 bases, and 9 bases lay in between. In nucleotides, the CDR3 is TGTGCCAGCAGCCAGTTAGCCAACGGGGAGCTGTTTTTT. It yields the protein CASSQLANGELFF. The variable domain in full, completed from reference TRBV14 and TRBJ2-2, reads EAGVTQFPSHSVIEKGQTVTLRCDPISGHDNLYWYRRVMGKEIKFLLHFVKESKQDESGMPNNRFLAERTGGTYSTLKVQPAELEDSGVYFCASSQLANGELFFGEGSRLTVL.

The rearrangement links TRBV18 to TRBJ1-5, with D uncertain. The CDR3 runs to 13 residues. V dropped 4 bases and J dropped 3 bases, with 7 bases sitting between them. Per the germline V gene, CDR1 is KGHSH and CDR2 is LQKENI. CDR3 amino acids: CASSHTDNQPQHF. CDR3 nucleotides: TGTGCCAGCTCACACACAGACAATCAGCCCCAGCATTTT.